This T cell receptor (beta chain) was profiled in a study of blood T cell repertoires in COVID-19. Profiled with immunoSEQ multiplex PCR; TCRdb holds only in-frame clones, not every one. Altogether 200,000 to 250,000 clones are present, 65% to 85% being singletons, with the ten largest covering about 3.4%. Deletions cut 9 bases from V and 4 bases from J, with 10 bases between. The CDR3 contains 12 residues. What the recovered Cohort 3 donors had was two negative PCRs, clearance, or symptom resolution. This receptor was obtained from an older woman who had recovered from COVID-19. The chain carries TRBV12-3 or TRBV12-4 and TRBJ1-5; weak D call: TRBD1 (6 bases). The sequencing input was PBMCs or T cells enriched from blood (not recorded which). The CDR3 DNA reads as TGTGCCAGTCGGACAGATAATCAGCCCCAGCATTTT. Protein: CASRTDNQPQHF.